This T cell receptor beta chain comes out of a study of beta chain features in type 1 diabetes. Study summary: Comparable age, gender and cell yields were observed in patients relative to healthy donors. Broader study findings: A cDNA-based sequencing approach could over-represent cells with high TCR expression. More deletions and fewer insertions at VDJ junctions were seen in type 1 diabetes patients. The naive, central memory and Treg TCRB repertoires showed an apparent similarity that was greater among patients than among healthy donors. Shorter TCRB CDR3s, moderately but significantly so, marked every one of the four CD4+ subsets in Type 1 diabetes patients.

Sequenced material consisted of expressed TCRB transcripts (all of the isolated RNA was reverse transcribed). Assay used: immunoSEQ multiplex PCR; TCRdb lists only in-frame clones, some missing. The sample includes some 290,000 clones, 14% of them seen just once. This clone was counted between two and nine times. Its antigen remains unknown. The CDR3 consists of 15 residues. Germline V gene sequence: CDR1 SEHNR, CDR2 FQNEAQ (reference sequence). The V segment lost 4 bases and the J segment 10 bases; nucleotides outside the gene matches: 11. The chain carries TRBV7-9 and TRBJ2-1; 9 bases line up with TRBD1. The specimen sequenced was naive CD4+ T cells from blood. This clonotype originated in a man aged 30 to 39 with type 1 diabetes. CDR3 nucleotide sequence: TGTGCCAGCAGCTCTCCGGGACAGGGAATTGGGGAGCAGTTCTTC. Residues: CASSSPGQGIGEQFF.